These 28 T cell receptor beta chains came from one sample sequenced in a study of radiotherapy plus CTLA-4 blockade in lung cancer. Repertoires were generated with immunoSEQ multiplex PCR, while TCRdb's copy carries only in-frame clones and drops some. The sample has some 60,000 clones; about 80% are singletons. Sample: peripheral blood, taken from a patient treated with radiotherapy plus ipilimumab. These receptors came from a human donor with non-small cell lung cancer who had a partial response to radiotherapy plus ipilimumab.

This chain links TRBV14 with TRBJ2-7; D gene uncertain. V was pared by 1 base and J by 7 bases, with 5 bases between. Germline V gene lookup returns CDR1 SGHDN and CDR2 FVKESK. This CDR3 region has 11 residues. CDR3 nucleotide sequence: TGTGCCAGCAGCCAAGGAGGTGAGCAGTACTTC. This translates into CASSQGGEQYF.

The chain employs TRBV9 and TRBJ2-3, with D perhaps matching TRBD1 (6 bases). From germline, CDR1 is SGDLS and CDR2 YYNGEE. The CDR3 consists of 17 residues. V lost 0 bases to trimming and J lost 2 bases, with 16 bases between them. This CDR3 is CASSVGGGLTPTDTQYF. The DNA of the CDR3 is TGTGCCAGCAGCGTAGGTGGGGGCCTAACGCCCACAGATACGCAGTATTTT.

This clone has just a few counts. This chain links TRBV6-5 with TRBJ1-1; possible D gene TRBD1, 6 bases. Germline values: CDR1 MNHEY, CDR2 SVGAGI. The ends were cut back, 6 bases at V and 4 bases at J, with 6 bases in the middle. CDR3 length equals 11 residues. The CDR3 DNA follows: TGTGCCAGCAGGGACAGCACTGAAGCTTTCTTT. Translation gives CASRDSTEAFF.

The chain joins TRBV7-9 to TRBJ1-1; 7 nucleotides align to TRBD1. V shed 1 base and J 7 bases; nucleotides not matched to a gene: 9. Looked up from germline, CDR1 is SEHNR and CDR2 is FQNEAQ (reference sequence). The CDR3 is 15 residues long. CDR3 DNA: TGTGCCAGCAGCTTAGGTGACAGGGTGGGTGATGAAGCTTTCTTT. This gives the protein CASSLGDRVGDEAFF.

The rearrangement joins TRBV27 to TRBJ1-6; perhaps TRBD1 as D (5 bases). This CDR3 has 16 residues. V dropped 6 bases and J dropped 4 bases, with 16 bases sitting between them. Germline loops: CDR1 MNHEY, CDR2 SMNVEV (reference sequence). The CDR3 nucleotides read TGTGCCAGCAGACCCGAGCAGGGCCCTTATAATTCACCCCTCCACTTT. Translation gives CASRPEQGPYNSPLHF.

CDR3 bases: TGTGCCAGCAGCTTATTCAGGGGGCCCCGGGGCAATGAGCAGTTCTTC. It specifies CASSLFRGPRGNEQFF. This chain connects TRBV7-9 to TRBJ2-1; 8 nucleotides agree with TRBD1. The germline CDR1 and CDR2 sequences are SEHNR and FQNEAQ (reference sequence). The V segment lost 2 bases and the J segment 6 bases; nucleotides outside the gene matches: 9. The CDR3 length is 16 residues.

The count of this clone is one. The chain employs TRBV27 and TRBJ2-3; 9 bases align to TRBD1. The V and J ends lost 6 bases and 6 bases, in that order; junction bases with no gene match: 4. The CDR3 loop spans 13 amino acids. The V gene's germline CDR1 is MNHEY and CDR2 SMNVEV (reference sequence). The CDR3 is CASSRTGEDTQYF. The CDR3 nucleotides are TGTGCCAGCAGCAGGACAGGGGAGGATACGCAGTATTTT.

The rearrangement joins TRBV5-6 to TRBJ2-7; 8 bases are a match to TRBD2. The CDR3 totals 14 residues. Per the germline V gene, CDR1 is SGHDT and CDR2 is YYEEEE. The trim removed 2 bases at V and 3 bases at J, leaving 4 bases unmatched. CDR3 protein: CASSLAGVFYEQYF. The CDR3 DNA sequence: TGTGCCAGCAGCTTAGCGGGGGTTTTCTACGAGCAGTACTTC.

The rearrangement joins TRBV2 to TRBJ1-1; D may be TRBD1 (5 bases). This CDR3 has 13 residues. Germline V gene sequence: CDR1 SNHLY, CDR2 FYNNEI. The germline V and J ends were trimmed by 7 bases and 5 bases, with 14 bases remaining between them. As DNA, the CDR3 is TGTGCCAGCAAAGGCGGGGCTGGAACTGAAGCTTTCTTT. This encodes CASKGGAGTEAFF.

The chain couples TRBV7-9 to TRBJ1-2; 9 positions match TRBD1. Germline trimming cut 2 bases from V and 4 bases from J; bases unmatched to any gene: 5. The CDR3 sequence is 15 residues long. CDR1 and CDR2 from the germline V gene are SEHNR and FQNEAQ (reference sequence). CDR3: CASSLTGGSIYGYTF. CDR3 in DNA: TGTGCCAGCAGCTTAACAGGGGGCTCCATCTATGGCTACACCTTC.

A note on this clone: The sample holds other DNA sequences that translate to the same CDR3. The gene calls are TRBV5-1 and TRBJ2-6; TRBD2 might be the D (6 bases). Trimming cost V 7 bases and J 0 bases, with 8 bases left between them. This CDR3 has 14 residues. Germline V gene sequence: CDR1 SGHRS, CDR2 YFSETQ. The CDR3 here is CASRDSSGANVLTF. The CDR3 DNA reads TGCGCCAGCCGGGACTCCTCTGGGGCCAACGTCCTGACTTTC.

The chain couples TRBV9 to TRBJ2-5, with D possibly matching TRBD1 (7 bases). Trimming took 4 bases from V and 5 from J, leaving 18 bases between them. This CDR3 spans 15 amino acids. Germline V gene sequence: CDR1 SGDLS, CDR2 YYNGEE. CDR3: CASSLSGGGGETQYF. The CDR3 coding sequence is TGTGCCAGCAGCCTCAGTGGAGGGGGCGGGGAGACCCAGTACTTC.

This clone has a single count. This chain uses TRBV30 with TRBJ2-3; 8 nucleotides line up with TRBD2. CDR3 length: 13 amino acids. Germline CDR1 reads GTSNPN; CDR2 reads SVGIG (reference sequence). The V and J ends lost 4 bases and 0 bases, in that order; junction bases with no gene match: 0. In nucleotides, the CDR3 is TGTGCCTGGACTAGCGGGAGCACAGATACGCAGTATTTT. This translates into CAWTSGSTDTQYF.

V usage is TRBV5-6 and J usage is TRBJ2-1; tentative D call: TRBD2 (6 bases). Trimming took off 4 bases at V and 4 bases at J, with 15 bases between the two ends. From germline, CDR1 is SGHDT and CDR2 YYEEEE. There are 15 residues in the CDR3. The CDR3 nucleotides read TGTGCCAGCAGCGGCGGGGACTCCACGTACAATGAGCAGTTCTTC. Amino acid sequence: CASSGGDSTYNEQFF.

The rearrangement links TRBV9 to TRBJ1-1; D ambiguous. CDR3 length: 14 amino acids. The V gene's germline CDR1 is SGDLS and CDR2 YYNGEE. V dropped 0 bases and J dropped 1 base, with 7 bases sitting between them. The CDR3 DNA follows: TGTGCCAGCAGCGTAGAAATAAAGAACACTGAAGCTTTCTTT. Its protein is CASSVEIKNTEAFF. Filled out from reference TRBV9 and TRBJ1-1, the complete variable domain reads DSGVTQTPKHLITATGQRVTLRCSPRSGDLSVYWYQQSLDQGLQFLIQYYNGEERAKGNILERFSAQQFPDLHSELNLSSLELGDSALYFCASSVEIKNTEAFFGQGTRLTVV.

The chain carries TRBV12-5 and TRBJ2-2, with 8 bases lining up with TRBD1. The V and J ends lost 5 bases and 4 bases, in that order; junction bases with no gene match: 9. The V gene's germline CDR1 is LGHNT and CDR2 FRNRAP. This CDR3 is built from 16 residues. The CDR3 sequence: CASGLGTGGVTGELFF. The CDR3 nucleotides are TGTGCTAGTGGTCTTGGAACAGGGGGAGTCACCGGGGAGCTGTTTTTT.

This clone was detected a few times. The chain combines TRBV11-2 with TRBJ2-2; 7 positions agree with TRBD1. There are 16 residues in the CDR3. In germline, CDR1 is SGHAT, CDR2 FQNNGV. V shed 3 bases, J shed 0 bases, and the junction held 4 bases outside the gene matches. CDR3 in amino acids: CASSFVGTANTGELFF. Written as DNA, the CDR3 is TGTGCCAGCAGCTTCGTCGGGACAGCGAACACCGGGGAGCTGTTTTTT.

The chain carries TRBV5-6 and TRBJ1-3; the match to TRBD1 covers 12 bases. With 3 bases clipped from V and 4 bases from J, the junction kept 5 bases outside the gene matches. The CDR3 totals 16 residues. Germline V gives CDR1 SGHDT, CDR2 YYEEEE. CDR3 nucleotides: TGTGCCAGCAGCTACCGGGACAGGGGGCTCGGAAACACCATATATTTT. Its protein is CASSYRDRGLGNTIYF. Full variable domain (remainder filled in from reference TRBV5-6 and TRBJ1-3): DAGVTQSPTHLIKTRGQQVTLRCSPKSGHDTVSWYQQALGQGPQFIFQYYEEEERQRGNFPDRFSGHQFPNYSSELNVNALLLGDSALYLCASSYRDRGLGNTIYFGEGSWLTVV.

CDR3 nucleotides: TGTGCCAGTAGTATTGGTAGCGAGCTTCCCTACGAGCAGTACTTC. This codes for CASSIGSELPYEQYF. The chain joins TRBV19 to TRBJ2-7; D is perhaps TRBD2 (5 bases). Trimming took off 3 bases at V and 2 bases at J, with 14 bases between the two ends. The CDR3 spans 15 residues. Germline CDR1 reads LNHDA; CDR2 reads SQIVND (reference sequence).

This clone was picked up one time. The gene calls are TRBV10-1 and TRBJ1-1; the D gene is possibly TRBD1 (6 bases). There are 14 residues in the CDR3. The V gene's germline CDR1 is WNHNN and CDR2 SYGVQD (reference sequence). Trimming cost V 0 bases and J 1 base, with 6 bases left between them. CDR3 in DNA: TGCGCCAGCAGTGAGTCAGGGGGGAACACTGAAGCTTTCTTT. Protein sequence: CASSESGGNTEAFF.

CDR3 DNA: TGTGCCAGCAGTTTCACCAGTGGCAATGAGCAGTTCTTC. Protein: CASSFTSGNEQFF. The rearrangement links TRBV27 to TRBJ2-1; D not resolved. V was shortened by 3 bases and J by 6 bases, with 9 bases between the two germline ends. In germline, CDR1 is MNHEY, CDR2 SMNVEV (reference sequence). The CDR3 is made up of 13 amino acids.

The chain joins TRBV25-1 to TRBJ1-5; TRBD1 aligns across 8 bases. V was pared by 5 bases and J by 7 bases, with 1 base of the junction left unmatched. This CDR3 comprises 12 residues. Germline V gene data show CDR1 as MGHDK and CDR2 as SYGVNS. The CDR3 sequence: CASSTGGQPQHF. The CDR3 DNA sequence: TGTGCCAGCAGTACAGGGGGGCAGCCCCAGCATTTT.

The chain couples TRBV25-1 to TRBJ1-6; tentatively, D is TRBD1 (6 bases). This CDR3 has 14 amino acids. Germline V gives CDR1 MGHDK, CDR2 SYGVNS. V was pared by 6 bases and J by 9 bases, with 15 bases between. CDR3 residues: CASSAGTSGSPLHF. CDR3 sequence (DNA): TGTGCCAGCAGCGCCGGGACATCGGGTTCACCCCTCCACTTT.

This chain links TRBV11-2 with TRBJ2-2; D is perhaps TRBD2 (7 bases). V was cut by 7 bases and J by 5 bases, with 23 bases left in between. The CDR3 spans 17 residues. The germline gives CDR1 SGHAT, CDR2 FQNNGV. In DNA form, the CDR3 reads TGTGCCAGCAACCCCCGTGAGGGGGGGGGAAGAACCGGGGAGCTGTTTTTT. Its translation: CASNPREGGGRTGELFF. Full variable domain (missing parts from reference TRBV11-2 and TRBJ2-2): EAGVAQSPRYKIIEKRQSVAFWCNPISGHATLYWYQQILGQGPKLLIQFQNNGVVDDSQLPKDRFSAERLKGVDSTLKIQPAKLEDSAVYLCASNPREGGGRTGELFFGEGSRLTVL.

This chain joins TRBV2 and TRBJ2-1; TRBD2 aligns across 8 bases. J lost 1 base, V lost 0 bases, and 2 bases had no gene match. The CDR3 is 16 amino acids. Germline V gene lookup returns CDR1 SNHLY and CDR2 FYNNEI. The CDR3 protein is CASSEAERGSYNEQFF. The DNA for the CDR3 is TGTGCCAGCAGTGAAGCGGAGCGGGGGTCCTACAATGAGCAGTTCTTC.

This clone has a handful of counts. The genes are TRBV19 and TRBJ1-1; perhaps TRBD1 as D (6 bases). The CDR3 is made up of 12 amino acids. Trimming removed 4 bases at V and 7 bases at J, with 10 bases between. Looked up from germline, CDR1 is LNHDA and CDR2 is SQIVND (reference sequence). CDR3 bases: TGTGCCAGTAGTACTACAGGGTTTGAAGCTTTCTTT. Amino acids: CASSTTGFEAFF.

V and J are TRBV11-1 and TRBJ1-4; 8 bases fit TRBD1. The germline CDR1 and CDR2 sequences are SGHAT and FQDESV (reference sequence). After removal of 2 bases from V and 0 bases from J, the junction contained 5 bases not matched to a gene. This CDR3 spans 17 amino acids. This CDR3 reads CASSLRTGPATNEKLFF. The DNA of the CDR3 is TGTGCCAGCAGCTTACGGACAGGGCCTGCAACTAATGAAAAACTGTTTTTT.

V gene TRBV10-3 combines with J gene TRBJ1-6, with no clear D. Germline-derived CDR1 and CDR2 are ENHRY and SYGVKD. The CDR3 sequence is 14 residues long. V shed 2 bases and J shed 7 bases, with 9 bases lying between them. CDR3 loop: CAISEGGLNSPLHF. The DNA of the CDR3 is TGTGCCATCAGTGAGGGCGGGCTCAATTCACCCCTCCACTTT.